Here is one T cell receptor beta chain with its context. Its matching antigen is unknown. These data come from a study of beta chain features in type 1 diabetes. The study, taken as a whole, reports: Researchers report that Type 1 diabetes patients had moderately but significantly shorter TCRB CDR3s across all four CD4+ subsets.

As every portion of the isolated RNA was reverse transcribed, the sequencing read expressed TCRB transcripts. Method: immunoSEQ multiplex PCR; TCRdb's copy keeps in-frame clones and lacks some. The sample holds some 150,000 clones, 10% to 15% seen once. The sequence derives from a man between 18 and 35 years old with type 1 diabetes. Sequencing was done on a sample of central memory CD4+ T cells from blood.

The CDR3: CASSPGDNEKLFF. The CDR3 DNA sequence: TGTGCCAGCAGCCCAGGGGACAATGAAAAACTGTTTTTT. The V call is TRBV6-6, the J call TRBJ1-4; perhaps TRBD1 as D (6 bases). With 6 bases removed from V and 5 bases from J, the gap between germline ends came to 10 bases. The CDR3 is 13 residues long. CDR1 and CDR2 (germline): MNHNY, SVGAGI (reference sequence).